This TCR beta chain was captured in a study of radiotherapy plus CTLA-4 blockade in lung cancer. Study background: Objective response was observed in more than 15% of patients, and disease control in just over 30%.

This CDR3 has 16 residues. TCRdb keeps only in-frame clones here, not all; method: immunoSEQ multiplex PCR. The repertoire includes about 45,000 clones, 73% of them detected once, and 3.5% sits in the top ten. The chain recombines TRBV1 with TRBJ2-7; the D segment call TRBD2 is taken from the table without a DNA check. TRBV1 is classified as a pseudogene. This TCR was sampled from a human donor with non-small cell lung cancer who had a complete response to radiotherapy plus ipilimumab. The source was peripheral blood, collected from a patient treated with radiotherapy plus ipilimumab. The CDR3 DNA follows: TGCACCAGCAGCCTTATCTTGCGGGACGGCTCGTACGAGCAGTACTTC. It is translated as CTSSLILRDGSYEQYF.